This entry lists 30 T cell receptor beta chains sequenced from one sample in a study of beta chain features in type 1 diabetes. Isolated RNA was reverse transcribed in full, so expressed TCRB transcripts were sequenced. The data were produced by immunoSEQ multiplex PCR, yet TCRdb's version contains in-frame clones alone and is incomplete. Of around 240,000 clones in the sample, about 9.3% were seen once. The sequencing input was naive CD4+ T cells from blood. The receptors shown here come from a woman aged 18-30 years in good health.

This clone was seen a single time. This chain joins TRBV25-1 and TRBJ1-4, with 7 bases matching TRBD1. Germline V gives CDR1 MGHDK, CDR2 SYGVNS. The length of the CDR3 is 14 residues. V shed 5 bases and J 5 bases; nucleotides not matched to a gene: 5. CDR3 sequence reads: CASSTGDANEKLFF. The CDR3 DNA sequence: TGTGCCAGCAGTACAGGGGACGCAAATGAAAAACTGTTTTTT.

The rearrangement links TRBV29-1 to TRBJ1-1; TRBD1 might be the D (5 bases). The CDR3 loop spans 13 amino acids. The germline V gene encodes CDR1 SQVTM and CDR2 ANQGSEA. Deletions cut 2 bases from V and 4 bases from J, with 11 bases between. The CDR3 DNA follows: TGCAGCGTTGAAAAGGGGCCTCTCACTGAAGCTTTCTTT. This gives the protein CSVEKGPLTEAFF.

J is TRBJ2-3 and V is TRBV29-1; 9 bases align to TRBD2. Germline loops: CDR1 SQVTM, CDR2 ANQGSEA. The CDR3 totals 15 residues. V was pared by 5 bases and J by 2 bases, with 8 bases of the junction left unmatched. CDR3 residues: CSVPLSGGYTDTQYF. The CDR3 DNA reads as TGCAGCGTTCCCCTTAGCGGGGGCTACACAGATACGCAGTATTTT.

This clone has more than one count but fewer than ten. This chain connects TRBV29-1 to TRBJ2-3, with a tentative D call TRBD1 (6 bases). Trimming took off 8 bases at V and 4 bases at J, with 16 bases between the two ends. The length of the CDR3 is 13 residues. Germline CDR1 reads SQVTM; CDR2 reads ANQGSEA. The CDR3 region has the DNA TGCAGCATAGGGGGTGGAGTCCCAGATACGCAGTATTTT. This sequence encodes CSIGGGVPDTQYF.

The gene calls are TRBV15 and TRBJ2-3, with TRBD2 matching 7 bases. The CDR3 contains 13 residues. Germline values: CDR1 LNHNV, CDR2 YYDKDF (reference sequence). The V gene end was trimmed by 3 bases and the J gene end by 6 bases; junction bases not matched to a gene: 3. The CDR3 loop is CATSRSGADTQYF. The DNA for the CDR3 is TGTGCCACCAGCAGGAGCGGGGCGGATACGCAGTATTTT. Drawing the rest from reference TRBV15 and TRBJ2-3, the complete variable domain is DAMVIQNPRYQVTQFGKPVTLSCSQTLNHNVMYWYQQKSSQAPKLLFHYYDKDFNNEADTPDNFQSRRPNTSFCFLDIRSPGLGDTAMYLCATSRSGADTQYFGPGTRLTVL.

This clone was detected only a few times. The chain recombines TRBV19 with TRBJ1-1; no firm D call. CDR1 and CDR2 from the germline V gene are LNHDA and SQIVND (reference sequence). Between the trimmed V and J ends, which lost 7 bases and 1 base, there was a span of 13 bases. The CDR3 has 14 amino acids. Here the CDR3 reads CASTRAGGNTEAFF. The CDR3 DNA follows: TGTGCCAGTACCCGTGCAGGAGGGAACACTGAAGCTTTCTTT.

This clone was detected many times. The V gene is TRBV5-4, the J gene TRBJ2-6; D not resolved. Germline loops: CDR1 SGHNT, CDR2 YYREEE (reference sequence). V was shortened by 4 bases and J by 0 bases, with 5 bases between the two germline ends. The CDR3 contains 14 residues. This CDR3 reads CASSPDSGANVLTF. The CDR3 nucleotides read TGTGCCAGCAGCCCAGACTCTGGGGCCAACGTCCTGACTTTC.

This clone has just a few counts. The CDR3 coding sequence is TGTGCCATCAGTGTGGGGGCGGGTGAGCAGTTCTTC. Amino acids: CAISVGAGEQFF. This chain links TRBV10-3 with TRBJ2-1; the D gene is possibly TRBD1 (6 bases). With 4 bases removed from V and 9 bases from J, the gap between germline ends came to 10 bases. CDR3 length equals 12 residues. Germline CDR1 reads ENHRY; CDR2 reads SYGVKD.

This clone has a handful of counts. The chain couples TRBV7-2 to TRBJ1-5; no reliable D call. V was trimmed by 1 base and J by 1 base, leaving 11 bases between them. The length of the CDR3 is 16 residues. The germline CDR1 and CDR2 sequences are SGHTA and FQGNSA. Here the CDR3 DNA reads TGTGCCAGCAGCTTAGGGAGCGGGGTGAGCAATCAGCCCCAGCATTTT. This codes for CASSLGSGVSNQPQHF.

This chain connects TRBV27 to TRBJ2-7; TRBD1 aligns across 7 bases. V shed 5 bases, J shed 7 bases, and the junction held 14 bases outside the gene matches. The germline gives CDR1 MNHEY, CDR2 SMNVEV (reference sequence). The CDR3 totals 15 residues. The CDR3 DNA reads TGTGCCAGCAGTGCCCCGGGACAGAGCTGGGGGGAGCAGTACTTC. Amino acid sequence: CASSAPGQSWGEQYF.

This clone was picked up a small number of times. This chain joins TRBV6-5 and TRBJ1-1; 7 bases map to TRBD1. J lost 1 base, V lost 6 bases, and 5 bases had no gene match. Per the germline V gene, CDR1 is MNHEY and CDR2 is SVGAGI. The CDR3 is made up of 14 amino acids. The CDR3 region is CASSQTGENTEAFF. CDR3 DNA: TGTGCCAGCAGCCAAACAGGGGAGAACACTGAAGCTTTCTTT.

The CDR3 sequence: CASSESGATYEQYF. For the CDR3, the DNA is TGTGCCAGCAGTGAATCAGGGGCTACTTACGAGCAGTACTTC. The chain recombines TRBV6-1 with TRBJ2-7; possibly TRBD1 for D (6 bases). Germline CDR1 and CDR2: MNHNS and SASEGT. The CDR3 length is 14 residues. Trimming cost V 2 bases and J 4 bases, with 12 bases left between them.

This clone has a count of ten or more. This chain connects TRBV4-1 to TRBJ2-7; 10 positions match TRBD1. The germline CDR1 and CDR2 sequences are MGHRA and YSYEKL. The CDR3 contains 15 residues. V gave up 1 base and J gave up 2 bases; unmatched junction bases: 2. CDR3 nucleotides: TGCGCCAGCAGCCAAGGGACAGGGGGTCCCTACGAGCAGTACTTC. Translated, it gives CASSQGTGGPYEQYF.

The chain is built from TRBV9 and TRBJ1-2, with D unresolved. The V end was cut by 0 bases, the J end by 8 bases, with 14 bases between. The CDR3 length is 14 residues. Germline V gene sequence: CDR1 SGDLS, CDR2 YYNGEE. CDR3 sequence: CASSVGSGVEGYTF. The CDR3 region has the DNA TGTGCCAGCAGCGTAGGATCGGGAGTAGAAGGCTACACCTTC.

This chain uses TRBV30 with TRBJ2-1; TRBD2 aligns across 15 bases. Germline CDR1 GTSNPN, CDR2 SVGIG (reference sequence). Trimming removed 3 bases from V and 1 base from J; junction bases left unmatched: 1. The CDR3 is 16 residues long. CDR3 protein: CAWRGTSGGSYNEQFF. The CDR3 DNA follows: TGTGCCTGGAGGGGGACTAGCGGGGGGTCCTACAATGAGCAGTTCTTC.

The rearrangement links TRBV13 to TRBJ2-5; possibly TRBD2 for D (7 bases). The CDR3 has 15 amino acids. The germline V gene encodes CDR1 PRHDT and CDR2 FYEKMQ (reference sequence). V was cut by 5 bases and J by 5 bases, with 18 bases left in between. This chain's CDR3 is CASSPTRGAQETQYF. The DNA for the CDR3 is TGTGCCAGCAGCCCAACCCGGGGGGCACAGGAGACCCAGTACTTC.

The chain uses TRBV13 and TRBJ2-1, with D possibly being TRBD2 (6 bases). Germline assignment: CDR1 PRHDT and CDR2 FYEKMQ (reference sequence). V shed 5 bases and J shed 0 bases, with 17 bases lying between them. CDR3 length: 17 amino acids. The CDR3 DNA is TGTGCCAGCAGCCCCCGAGGCGGGGCCAACTCCTACAATGAGCAGTTCTTC. Its protein is CASSPRGGANSYNEQFF.

This clone has just a few counts. The chain carries TRBV11-2 and TRBJ2-7, with 9 bases that match TRBD2. J lost 6 bases, V lost 1 base, and 13 bases had no gene match. CDR1 is SGHAT and CDR2 is FQNNGV in the germline V gene. The CDR3 runs 17 residues. As DNA, the CDR3 is TGTGCCAGCAGCTTAGTAATCCTGTCGCGGGAGGGCCCCGAGCAGTACTTC. Protein: CASSLVILSREGPEQYF.

This chain links TRBV2 with TRBJ1-1, with TRBD1 identical over 7 bases. CDR1 is SNHLY and CDR2 is FYNNEI in the germline V gene. The CDR3 totals 13 residues. Trimming removed 9 bases from V and 6 bases from J; junction bases left unmatched: 10. The CDR3: CARMTGQLAEAFF. CDR3 sequence (DNA): TGTGCCAGGATGACAGGGCAGCTGGCTGAAGCTTTCTTT.

This clone was seen only a few times. V usage is TRBV2 and J usage is TRBJ2-1, with 11 bases that match TRBD1. J was trimmed by 8 bases and V by 7 bases; bases with no gene match: 7. This CDR3 has 14 residues. CDR1 is SNHLY and CDR2 is FYNNEI in the germline V gene. The CDR3 loop reads CASNPRTGGYEQFF. The DNA for the CDR3 is TGTGCCAGCAACCCCCGGACAGGGGGCTATGAGCAGTTCTTC.

This chain connects TRBV5-4 to TRBJ1-1; the D gene is possibly TRBD1 (6 bases). CDR1 and CDR2 from the germline V gene are SGHNT and YYREEE (reference sequence). The CDR3 covers 13 residues. V lost 4 bases to trimming and J lost 4 bases, with 11 bases between them. The CDR3 protein is CASSPGQLTEAFF. CDR3 nucleotides: TGTGCCAGCAGCCCCGGACAGCTCACTGAAGCTTTCTTT.

J is TRBJ2-7 and V is TRBV18; TRBD1 matches at 9 bases. Trimming cost V 3 bases and J 5 bases; bases outside gene matches: 11. The CDR3 loop spans 16 amino acids. The germline gives CDR1 KGHSH, CDR2 LQKENI. The CDR3 protein is CASSPVEQGAANEQYF. The CDR3 nucleotides read TGTGCCAGCTCACCGGTCGAACAGGGGGCGGCAAACGAGCAGTACTTC.

The chain combines TRBV5-6 with TRBJ2-1, with D maybe TRBD2 (5 bases). The germline CDR1 and CDR2 sequences are SGHDT and YYEEEE. This CDR3 is 16 amino acids long. Between the trimmed V and J ends, which lost 4 bases and 4 bases, there was a span of 18 bases. In DNA form, the CDR3 reads TGTGCCAGCAGCGTCTTCGAGCGGAGAGATTACAATGAGCAGTTCTTC. Translated: CASSVFERRDYNEQFF.

This clone was observed a few times. The chain uses TRBV7-2 and TRBJ2-1, with 11 positions matching TRBD2. Germline assignment: CDR1 SGHTA and CDR2 FQGNSA. This CDR3 region has 16 residues. V lost 3 bases and J lost 3; bases outside the gene matches: 4. The CDR3 loop is CASSFLAGGFYNEQFF. The CDR3 coding sequence is TGTGCCAGCAGCTTCTTAGCGGGAGGGTTCTACAATGAGCAGTTCTTC.

This clone has only a few counts. This sequence joins TRBV7-9 and TRBJ2-1; maybe TRBD1 (6 bases). The ends were cut back, 6 bases at V and 7 bases at J, with 13 bases in the middle. Germline CDR1 and CDR2: SEHNR and FQNEAQ (reference sequence). The CDR3 is 13 residues long. CDR3: CASRKQGWNEQFF. The DNA of the CDR3 is TGTGCCAGCAGGAAACAGGGTTGGAATGAGCAGTTCTTC.

This clone was seen just once. This chain links TRBV11-2 with TRBJ1-4, with D perhaps matching TRBD1 (6 bases). This CDR3 is built from 15 residues. V lost 5 bases and J 0 bases, leaving 10 bases between the germline ends. The germline gives CDR1 SGHAT, CDR2 FQNNGV. The CDR3 reads CASSNYRATNEKLFF. In DNA, the CDR3 is TGTGCCAGCAGCAATTACAGGGCAACTAATGAAAAACTGTTTTTT.

The J gene is TRBJ2-1, the V gene TRBV14; D remains ambiguous. V was cut by 1 base and J by 15 bases, with 22 bases left in between. Germline V gene data show CDR1 as SGHDN and CDR2 as FVKESK. This CDR3 region has 15 residues. Here the CDR3 DNA reads TGTGCCAGCAGCCAAGTTTCTAGTTCCCACACTCGTTCGTTCTTC. It yields the protein CASSQVSSSHTRSFF.

The J gene is TRBJ2-1, the V gene TRBV11-2; the match to TRBD2 covers 9 bases. The junction had 12 bases not matched to a gene; V was cut back by 5 bases and J by 4 bases. The CDR3 consists of 17 residues. CDR1 is SGHAT and CDR2 is FQNNGV in the germline V gene. DNA of the CDR3: TGTGCCAGCAGCCCGCGTCGGGCGGGGGGGCTGTACAATGAGCAGTTCTTC. Encoded protein: CASSPRRAGGLYNEQFF.

This clone came up a few times. The chain has TRBV7-8 and TRBJ2-5, with TRBD2 identical over 13 bases. Germline assignment: CDR1 SGHVS and CDR2 FQNEAQ. Trimming at V came to 1 base and at J to 2 bases, leaving 7 bases not matched to a gene. The CDR3 consists of 18 residues. For the CDR3, the DNA is TGTGCCAGCAGCTTAGGGGAAACTAGCGGGAGGGGACAAGAGACCCAGTACTTC. It is translated as CASSLGETSGRGQETQYF.

This clone was seen many times. This chain joins TRBV7-9 and TRBJ2-2; 12 nucleotides align to TRBD1. V shed 4 bases, J shed 7 bases, and the junction held 10 bases outside the gene matches. The germline CDR1 and CDR2 sequences are SEHNR and FQNEAQ (reference sequence). The CDR3 is 17 amino acids. CDR3 in amino acids: CASSSFTGQGASGELFF. The DNA of the CDR3 is TGTGCCAGCAGCTCCTTTACGGGACAGGGGGCCAGCGGGGAGCTGTTTTTT. The complete variable domain, with remaining parts taken from reference TRBV7-9 and TRBJ2-2, reads DTGVSQNPRHKITKRGQNVTFRCDPISEHNRLYWYRQTLGQGPEFLTYFQNEAQLEKSRLLSDRFSAERPKGSFSTLEIQRTEQGDSAMYLCASSSFTGQGASGELFFGEGSRLTVL.